One sample yielded the 2 T cell receptor beta chains listed below, sequenced in a study of T cells in Graves' hyperthyroidism and ophthalmopathy. Researchers amplified the TCR beta CDR3 regions from RNA transcripts. Using the HTBI primer set, a first-round RT-PCR was run on the TCR CDR3. TCRdb called the multiplex PCR reads again in MiXCR, with one record for every CDR3 protein. The repertoire holds 730,000 or so distinct CDR3 sequences, with approximately 19% as singletons. Material for sequencing was blood. The receptors derive from a woman in her forties or fifties with Graves' hyperthyroidism that later progressed to Graves' ophthalmopathy.

This clonotype was seen repeatedly, ten times or more. The genes are TRBV2 and TRBJ2-3; no firm D call. V gave up 6 bases and J gave up 0 bases, with 10 bases separating them. Germline CDR1 and CDR2: SNHLY and FYNNEI. The CDR3 totals 14 residues. DNA of the CDR3: TGTGCCAGCAGGAAAGAACCTAGCACAGATACGCAGTATTTT. Protein product: CASRKEPSTDTQYF.

This clonotype was seen many times. The chain combines TRBV2 with TRBJ2-2; D call uncertain. The germline V and J ends were trimmed by 8 bases and 2 bases, with 15 bases remaining between them. Germline values: CDR1 SNHLY, CDR2 FYNNEI. This CDR3 is built from 15 residues. The CDR3 DNA reads TGTGCCAGCGGTCAGACCAGGACCAACACCGGGGAGCTGTTTTTT. Its protein product is CASGQTRTNTGELFF.